This TCR beta chain was recovered during a study of cytomegalovirus exposure and HLA in healthy donors. General observations from the study: Later work found that TCR association rates differed between HLA loci; DRB1 had the most and HLA-C the fewest. Most of the CMV-associated TCR beta chains (in a later analysis) appeared to be HLA-restricted. A previous analysis found most TCR beta V segments productive roughly 87% or roughly 30% of the time.

Primers included in the PCR were 60 Vbeta and 13 Jbeta primers. Some clones are missing from TCRdb's copy, which holds only in-frame ones; the method was immunoSEQ multiplex PCR. The data hold 100,000 to 150,000 clones, with roughly 80% observed a single time. The V segment lost 5 bases and the J segment 5 bases; nucleotides outside the gene matches: 9. This CDR3 has 15 amino acids. Germline V gene lookup returns CDR1 MNHEY and CDR2 SVGAGI. Of note for this clone: Its antigen is as yet unknown.

Healthy individuals who donated bone marrow served as the donors. The chain combines TRBV6-5 with TRBJ2-7, with 10 bases lining up with TRBD1. The clonotype originates from a boy aged 10-17 years in good health and CMV-seronegative. The material sequenced was PBMCs. The chain's CDR3 is CASSRPGQGLHEQYF. In nucleotides, the CDR3 is TGTGCCAGCAGTCGACCGGGACAGGGGCTTCACGAGCAGTACTTC.